These T cell receptor beta chains were read from a single sample in a study of T cells in Graves' hyperthyroidism and ophthalmopathy. TCRdb recomputed calls from the multiplex PCR reads with MiXCR, one row per CDR3 protein. This table holds around 490,000 distinct CDR3 sequences, roughly 21% found once. Sequenced input: blood. These receptors were collected from a man aged 35 to 55 with Graves' ophthalmopathy. The CDR3 runs from the conserved cysteine through the conserved F or W. The order of the fields is D gene, V gene, clone size, J gene, CDR3 length, CDR3 DNA, CDR3 protein. D genes are given only for firm matches. Some rows mark clone size as missing; the rest say once, few, many or name a class of expanded clone.

>NA|TRBV5-1|many|TRBJ1-1|17
TGCGCCAGCAGCTTGGCCCGACATGGGCCAATGAACACTGAAGCTTTCTTT
CASSLARHGPMNTEAFF
>TRBD2|TRBV11-3|many|TRBJ2-1|16
TGTGCCAGCAGCGGTCGGACTAGCGGGAGGTACAATGAGCAGTTCTTC
CASSGRTSGRYNEQFF
>NA|TRBV12-3/TRBV12-4|many|TRBJ2-2|15
TGTGCCAGCAGTTTATACACGCCGAACACCGGGGAGCTGTTTTTT
CASSLYTPNTGELFF
>TRBD1|TRBV7-2|NA|TRBJ2-2|16
TGTGCCAGCAGCCATGACAGGGGCGCGAACACCGGGGAGCTGTTTTTT
CASSHDRGANTGELFF
>NA|TRBV12-3/TRBV12-4|few|TRBJ2-7|14
TGTGCCAGCAGTTTAGTCGGAGGCCCCTACGAGCAGTACTTC
CASSLVGGPYEQYF
>NA|TRBV12-3/TRBV12-4|many|TRBJ1-1|14
TGTGCCAGCAGTTTGTCCTCTCGGGACACTGAAGCTTTCTTT
CASSLSSRDTEAFF
>TRBD1|TRBV2|many|TRBJ2-5|15
TGTGCCAGCAAGGGGACGGGACAGCTACAAGAGACCCAGTACTTC
CASKGTGQLQETQYF
>NA|TRBV7-3|NA|TRBJ1-5|15
TGTGCCAGCAGCCCCGGACATCATAGCAATCAGCCCCAGCATTTT
CASSPGHHSNQPQHF
>TRBD1|TRBV12-3/TRBV12-4|few|TRBJ2-3|15
TGTGCCAGCACCCCCGGGACAGAGGCAACAGATACGCAGTATTTT
CASTPGTEATDTQYF
>TRBD1|TRBV10-3|NA|TRBJ2-1|17
TGTGCCAGCAGTTACTCTTGGGCAGGGGGCTTCGGGGATGAGCAGTTCTTC
CASSYSWAGGFGDEQFF
>NA|TRBV7-8|few|TRBJ2-7|16
TGTGCCAGCAGCTTAGACGCCAGCCGTCACGCCTACGAGCAGTACTTC
CASSLDASRHAYEQYF
>NA|TRBV19|NA|TRBJ1-4|13
TGTGCCAGTACAACAGGACGAGGTGAAAAACTGTTTTTT
CASTTGRGEKLFF
>NA|TRBV3-1|many|TRBJ1-3|12
TGTGCCAGCAGCCAGATTGGAAACACCATATATTTT
CASSQIGNTIYF
>NA|TRBV7-3|few|TRBJ2-3|13
TGTGCCAGCAGCTCAGAGGGCTCAGATACGCAGTATTTT
CASSSEGSDTQYF
>TRBD2|TRBV29-1|few|TRBJ2-7|14
TGCAGCGCCTCCCCCGGGACTAGCTCCCGCGAGCAGTACTTC
CSASPGTSSREQYF
>TRBD1|TRBV28|many|TRBJ1-1|16
TGTGCCAGCAGTTTGTCCACAGGGGGGATGAACACTGAAGCTTTCTTT
CASSLSTGGMNTEAFF
>NA|TRBV28|NA|TRBJ1-2|12
TGTGCCGGCAGTTTATCCCCAAACGGCTACACCTTC
CAGSLSPNGYTF
>NA|TRBV6-1|many|TRBJ2-5|15
TGTGCCAGCAGTGAAGCTGGGGCCTTACAAGAGACCCAGTACTTC
CASSEAGALQETQYF
>TRBD1|TRBV7-3|NA|TRBJ1-2|15
TGTGCCAGCAGCGCCCAGGACAGGGCAGAGAATGGCTACACCTTC
CASSAQDRAENGYTF
>TRBD2|TRBV11-3|NA|TRBJ2-1|18
TGTGCCAGCAGCTCGAGACTAGCGGCGCCTTTACCGTACAATGAGCAGTTCTTC
CASSSRLAAPLPYNEQFF
>NA|TRBV12-3/TRBV12-4|NA|TRBJ1-6|16
TGTGCCAGCAGTCGACGACAGCTCTCCTATAATTCACCCCTCCACTTT
CASSRRQLSYNSPLHF
>TRBD1|TRBV7-9|few|TRBJ1-2|15
TGTGCCAGCAGCCCCGCCGGGACAGCTAACTATGGCTACACCTTC
CASSPAGTANYGYTF
>NA|TRBV7-2|few|TRBJ2-2|15
TGTGCCAGCAGCCCCGGGGGTAGTTACACCGGGGAGCTGTTTTTT
CASSPGGSYTGELFF